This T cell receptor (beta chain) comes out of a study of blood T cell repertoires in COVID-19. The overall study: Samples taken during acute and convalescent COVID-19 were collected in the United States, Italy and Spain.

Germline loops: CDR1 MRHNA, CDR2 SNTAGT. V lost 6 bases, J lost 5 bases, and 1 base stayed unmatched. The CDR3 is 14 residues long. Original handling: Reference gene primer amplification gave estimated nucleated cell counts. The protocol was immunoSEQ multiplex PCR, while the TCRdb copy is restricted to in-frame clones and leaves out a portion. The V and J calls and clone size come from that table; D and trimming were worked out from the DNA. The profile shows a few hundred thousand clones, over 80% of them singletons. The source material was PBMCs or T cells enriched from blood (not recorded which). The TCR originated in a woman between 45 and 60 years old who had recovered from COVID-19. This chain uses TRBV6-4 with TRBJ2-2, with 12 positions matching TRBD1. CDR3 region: CASRGQGATGELFF. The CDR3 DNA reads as TGTGCCAGCAGGGGACAGGGGGCGACCGGGGAGCTGTTTTTT.